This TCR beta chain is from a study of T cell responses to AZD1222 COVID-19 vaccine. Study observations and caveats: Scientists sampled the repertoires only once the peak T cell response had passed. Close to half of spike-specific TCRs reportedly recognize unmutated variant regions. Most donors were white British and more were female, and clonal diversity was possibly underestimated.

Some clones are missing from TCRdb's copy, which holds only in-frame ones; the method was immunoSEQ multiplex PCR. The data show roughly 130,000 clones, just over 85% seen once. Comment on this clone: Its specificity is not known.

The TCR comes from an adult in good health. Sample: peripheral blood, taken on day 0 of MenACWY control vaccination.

The CDR3: CASSNRGGSRDEQFF. For the CDR3, the DNA is TGTGCCAGCTCAAACCGTGGCGGGTCCCGGGATGAGCAGTTCTTC. The genes are TRBV11-2 and TRBJ2-1; weak D call: TRBD2 (5 bases). This CDR3 comprises 15 residues. The V gene's germline CDR1 is SGHAT and CDR2 FQNNGV. Deletions cut 8 bases from V and 8 bases from J, with 22 bases between. The full variable domain, rest sourced from reference TRBV11-2 and TRBJ2-1, is EAGVAQSPRYKIIEKRQSVAFWCNPISGHATLYWYQQILGQGPKLLIQFQNNGVVDDSQLPKDRFSAERLKGVDSTLKIQPAKLEDSAVYLCASSNRGGSRDEQFFGPGTRLTVL.